This T cell receptor beta chain appears in the sequencing data of a study of post-analysis software for immune sequencing data. On the study more broadly: Disease courses included relapsing-remitting, secondary progressive and progressive-relapsing multiple sclerosis. Findings and caveats of the study: F measure showed strong co-clustering of same-batch samples. Among multiple sclerosis patients, normalized Chao1 diversity was significantly below that of controls. Four or five TRBV segments occurring more often in patients than controls included TRBV5-6, TRBV5-1 and TRBV20-1.

To note about this clonotype: Its antigen is currently unknown.

The CDR3 covers 15 residues. Germline V lookup: CDR1 MNHEY, CDR2 SVGEGT. The ends lost 5 bases at V and 3 bases at J; junction bases unmatched: 7. Included in the TCR beta cDNA libraries were unique molecular identifiers. Out of 1 to 10 million T cells, 470,000 or so cDNA molecules were generated. From the PCR reads, TCRdb called clonotypes with MiXCR, one entry per CDR3 protein. The table records approximately 350,000 distinct CDR3 sequences, about a third of them present only once. V gene TRBV6-2 or TRBV6-3 combines with J gene TRBJ1-5, with 7 bases fitting TRBD1. The receptor was isolated from a girl aged 10-17 years with multiple sclerosis. The sequencing sample was made of blood. The CDR3 nucleotides are TGTGCCAGCAGTCCGATGGGACAGCCCAATCAGCCCCAGCATTTT. Its protein product is CASSPMGQPNQPQHF.